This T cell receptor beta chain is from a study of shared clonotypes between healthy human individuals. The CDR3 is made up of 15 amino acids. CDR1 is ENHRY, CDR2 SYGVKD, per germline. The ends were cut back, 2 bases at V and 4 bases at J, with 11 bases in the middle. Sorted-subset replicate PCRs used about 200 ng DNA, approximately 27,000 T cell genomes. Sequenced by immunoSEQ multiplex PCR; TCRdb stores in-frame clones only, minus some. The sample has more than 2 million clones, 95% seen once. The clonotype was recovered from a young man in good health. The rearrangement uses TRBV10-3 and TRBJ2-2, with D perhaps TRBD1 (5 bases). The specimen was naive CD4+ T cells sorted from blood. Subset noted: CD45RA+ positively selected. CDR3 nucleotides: TGTGCCATCAGTGAGCCATACACAGGCACCGGGGAGCTGTTTTTT. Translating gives CAISEPYTGTGELFF.